A single sample gave rise to the 31 T cell receptor beta chains below, sequenced in a study of blood T cell repertoires in COVID-19. The table came from immunoSEQ multiplex PCR; TCRdb's copy has only in-frame clones and leaves some out. The table shows about 330,000 clones, with 88% occurring only once. The sequenced material came from peripheral blood. These receptors originate from a woman between 45 and 65 years old with active or convalescent COVID-19.

The chain is built from TRBV19 and TRBJ2-7; D unresolved. Trimming pared 4 bases from V and 2 bases from J, leaving 9 bases between. The CDR3 loop spans 13 amino acids. The germline V gene encodes CDR1 LNHDA and CDR2 SQIVND (reference sequence). The CDR3 here is CASSTPSPYEQYF. The CDR3 DNA reads as TGTGCCAGTAGTACTCCCTCCCCCTACGAGCAGTACTTC.

This rearrangement joins TRBV5-4 to TRBJ2-7, with 7 bases matching TRBD1. V gave up 5 bases and J gave up 0 bases; unmatched junction bases: 2. CDR3 size: 13 residues. Germline CDR1 is SGHNT and CDR2 is YYREEE (reference sequence). CDR3 sequence (DNA): TGTGCCAGCAGACAGGGGTCCTCCTACGAGCAGTACTTC. Translated: CASRQGSSYEQYF.

The chain has TRBV9 and TRBJ2-1; the match to TRBD2 covers 8 bases. Trimming at V came to 0 bases and at J to 7 bases, leaving 6 bases not matched to a gene. The CDR3 length is 15 residues. Per the germline V gene, CDR1 is SGDLS and CDR2 is YYNGEE. The CDR3 coding sequence is TGTGCCAGCAGCGTAGGGGGACTAGGTAGTAATGAGCAGTTCTTC. This translates into CASSVGGLGSNEQFF.

In nucleotides, the CDR3 is TGTGCCACGAAAACCCGGGACAGGGATATCTACGAGCAGTACTTC. This encodes CATKTRDRDIYEQYF. The rearrangement joins TRBV6-5 to TRBJ2-7; TRBD1 matches at 9 bases. CDR1 MNHEY and CDR2 SVGAGI come from the germline V gene. The junction had 13 bases not matched to a gene; V was cut back by 10 bases and J by 3 bases. This CDR3 spans 15 amino acids.

V is TRBV11-2 and J is TRBJ1-2; 7 bases are shared with TRBD1. Per germline, CDR1 SGHAT and CDR2 FQNNGV. This CDR3 region has 15 residues. With V trimmed by 4 bases and J by 1 base, 6 bases remained unmatched. CDR3 amino acids: CASSSRTGINYGYTF. CDR3 DNA sequence: TGTGCCAGCAGCTCGCGGACAGGCATTAACTATGGCTACACCTTC.

This sequence joins TRBV5-8 and TRBJ1-5; TRBD1 matches at 8 bases. J was trimmed by 6 bases and V by 0 bases; bases with no gene match: 8. Germline V gives CDR1 SGHTS, CDR2 YDEGEE. There are 16 residues in the CDR3. The CDR3 sequence: CASSLEGQARGQPQHF. As DNA, the CDR3 is TGTGCCAGCAGCTTGGAGGGACAGGCTCGCGGTCAGCCCCAGCATTTT.

The V and J genes are TRBV6-5 and TRBJ2-7; 7 nucleotides line up with TRBD1. V lost 8 bases to trimming and J lost 2 bases; unmatched junction nucleotides: 3. Germline V gene data show CDR1 as MNHEY and CDR2 as SVGAGI. The CDR3 totals 12 residues. This CDR3 is CASVGTAYEQYF. CDR3 nucleotides: TGTGCCAGCGTCGGGACAGCCTACGAGCAGTACTTC.

The chain carries TRBV28 and TRBJ1-2, with unresolved D. Germline V gene data show CDR1 as MDHEN and CDR2 as SYDVKM. With 5 bases removed from V and 1 base from J, the gap between germline ends came to 8 bases. CDR3 length: 13 amino acids. The CDR3 loop reads CASSLSINYGYTF. As DNA, the CDR3 is TGTGCCAGCAGTCTATCAATTAACTATGGCTACACCTTC.

The J gene is TRBJ1-2, the V gene TRBV29-1; no reliable D call. Germline CDR1 reads SQVTM; CDR2 reads ANQGSEA. The CDR3 runs to 13 residues. Trimming left V 4 bases short and J 4 bases short, with 13 bases between. CDR3 DNA: TGCAGCGTTGGGGGAGGGCCCAGCTATGGCTACACCTTC. Amino acid sequence: CSVGGGPSYGYTF.

This clone was picked up a small number of times. The chain employs TRBV7-3 and TRBJ2-1; perhaps TRBD1 as D (6 bases). V was pared by 5 bases and J by 3 bases, with 8 bases between. The CDR3 is made up of 13 amino acids. CDR1 is SGHTA, CDR2 FQGTGA, per germline. The CDR3 DNA is TGTGCCAGCAGCCAGGGGAGCTACAATGAGCAGTTCTTC. Translated, it gives CASSQGSYNEQFF.

This clone has only a few counts. The genes are TRBV12-5 and TRBJ2-1; D possibly corresponds to TRBD1 (7 bases). This CDR3 contains 14 residues. Trimming cost V 7 bases and J 1 base, with 11 bases left between them. Germline V gives CDR1 LGHNT, CDR2 FRNRAP. CDR3 coding DNA: TGTGCTAGTGCCCCAGGGGGGTCCTACAATGAGCAGTTCTTC. It specifies CASAPGGSYNEQFF.

V and J are TRBV11-2 and TRBJ1-1; no firm D call. V was clipped by 7 bases and J by 9 bases, with 15 bases between them. The CDR3 is 12 amino acids. Germline CDR1 is SGHAT and CDR2 is FQNNGV. CDR3 amino acids: CASTLMRDQAFF. The DNA of the CDR3 is TGTGCCAGCACCCTTATGAGGGATCAAGCTTTCTTT.

The chain is built from TRBV6-2 or TRBV6-3 and TRBJ2-7, with 8 bases that match TRBD1. The V gene's germline CDR1 is MNHEY and CDR2 SVGEGT. This CDR3 spans 17 amino acids. V dropped 6 bases and J dropped 1; count of bases not matched to a gene: 14. This CDR3 is CASSPDRGWVRSYEQYF. The DNA for the CDR3 is TGTGCCAGCAGCCCTGACAGGGGTTGGGTACGGTCCTACGAGCAGTACTTC.

The genes are TRBV5-4 and TRBJ2-1; 14 bases fit TRBD2. CDR1 SGHNT and CDR2 YYREEE come from the germline V gene (reference sequence). There are 17 residues in the CDR3. Losses at the gene ends were 0 bases for V and 7 bases for J; bases not matched to a gene: 6. The CDR3 DNA follows: TGTGCCAGCAGCTTGGGGGGACTAGCGGGAGTTGGAAATGAGCAGTTCTTC. Protein product: CASSLGGLAGVGNEQFF.

On this clone itself: The germline gene is not matched at one end of the junction; a read error may be the cause. The rearrangement uses TRBV7-7 and TRBJ2-7, with TRBD2 as a possible D gene (6 bases). The CDR3 runs to 13 residues. The germline gives CDR1 SSHAT, CDR2 FNYEAQ (reference sequence). Here the CDR3 reads CASSLWGDGEQYF. Here the CDR3 DNA reads TGTGCTAGCAGCTTATGGGGGGACGGCGAGCAGTACTTC.

The rearrangement links TRBV2 to TRBJ2-3, with TRBD2 identical over 8 bases. This CDR3 is built from 16 residues. Germline trimming cut 2 bases from V and 2 bases from J; bases unmatched to any gene: 6. The V gene's germline CDR1 is SNHLY and CDR2 FYNNEI. As DNA, the CDR3 is TGTGCCAGCAGTGAAAGCCGGGGGGGGACCACAGATACGCAGTATTTT. It translates to CASSESRGGTTDTQYF.

The chain uses TRBV29-1 and TRBJ1-2; 7 nucleotides agree with TRBD1. Per the germline V gene, CDR1 is SQVTM and CDR2 is ANQGSEA. J lost 5 bases, V lost 4 bases, and 7 bases had no gene match. The CDR3 contains 13 residues. This CDR3 is CSVAGTEDYGYTF. The CDR3 region has the DNA TGCAGCGTTGCCGGGACAGAGGATTATGGCTACACCTTC.

This rearrangement joins TRBV7-3 to TRBJ2-3, with D perhaps TRBD1 (6 bases). The V end lost 5 bases, the J end lost 1 base, and 10 bases lay between the germline ends. The length of the CDR3 is 14 residues. Germline CDR1 is SGHTA and CDR2 is FQGTGA. The CDR3 DNA follows: TGTGCCAGCAGCGCCCGACAGGGCACAGATACGCAGTATTTT. It translates to CASSARQGTDTQYF.

The chain combines TRBV18 with TRBJ2-5, with a tentative D call TRBD2 (5 bases). CDR3 length equals 13 residues. Looked up from germline, CDR1 is KGHSH and CDR2 is LQKENI. Trimming stripped 5 bases from V and 4 bases from J, with 11 bases between. The CDR3 coding sequence is TGTGCCAGCTCATCTAGACTATTAGAGACCCAGTACTTC. Translation: CASSSRLLETQYF.

The genes are TRBV7-9 and TRBJ2-3; 10 bases agree with TRBD2. The CDR3 loop spans 18 amino acids. With 2 bases clipped from V and 0 bases from J, the junction kept 8 bases outside the gene matches. Germline V CDR1 and CDR2: SEHNR, FQNEAQ (reference sequence). CDR3 DNA: TGTGCCAGCAGCTTACTTGCTAGCGGGGGCCAAAGCACAGATACGCAGTATTTT. It is translated as CASSLLASGGQSTDTQYF.

The genes are TRBV2 and TRBJ1-1; unclear D gene. Deletions cut 7 bases from V and 1 base from J, with 10 bases between. Germline assignment: CDR1 SNHLY and CDR2 FYNNEI. This CDR3 is built from 13 residues. The CDR3 sequence is CASKMEQNTEAFF. The DNA for the CDR3 is TGTGCCAGCAAGATGGAGCAGAACACTGAAGCTTTCTTT. The full variable domain, completed using reference TRBV2 and TRBJ1-1, is EPEVTQTPSHQVTQMGQEVILRCVPISNHLYFYWYRQILGQKVEFLVSFYNNEISEKSEIFDDQFSVERPDGSNFTLKIRSTKLEDSAMYFCASKMEQNTEAFFGQGTRLTVV.

The chain uses TRBV7-9 and TRBJ2-3; D remains ambiguous. This CDR3 spans 14 amino acids. From germline, CDR1 is SEHNR and CDR2 FQNEAQ (reference sequence). V dropped 0 bases and J dropped 0 bases, with 4 bases sitting between them. The CDR3 nucleotides are TGTGCCAGCAGCTTAGCAACTAGCACAGATACGCAGTATTTT. It yields the protein CASSLATSTDTQYF.

This chain joins TRBV9 and TRBJ1-4; 7 bases match TRBD1. Germline V gives CDR1 SGDLS, CDR2 YYNGEE. Trimming removed 4 bases from V and 7 bases from J; junction bases left unmatched: 19. CDR3 length equals 18 residues. The DNA of the CDR3 is TGTGCCAGCAGCAGAGGACAGGTTCACCGAGGGGGGACTGAAAAACTGTTTTTT. Translation: CASSRGQVHRGGTEKLFF.

The rearrangement links TRBV24-1 to TRBJ1-5; TRBD1 aligns across 8 bases. The V gene end was trimmed by 3 bases and the J gene end by 7 bases; junction bases not matched to a gene: 7. CDR3 size: 15 residues. Per germline, CDR1 KGHDR and CDR2 SFDVKD. CDR3 region: CATSDRQGRGQPQHF. CDR3 bases: TGTGCCACCAGTGATCGACAGGGGCGCGGACAGCCCCAGCATTTT.

The chain couples TRBV7-8 to TRBJ1-4, with a tentative D call TRBD1 (6 bases). The CDR3 is made up of 14 amino acids. Germline V gives CDR1 SGHVS, CDR2 FQNEAQ. The ends were cut back, 8 bases at V and 8 bases at J, with 18 bases in the middle. The CDR3 DNA reads as TGTGCCAGCGGTAGGACAGAGGGATCGGAAAAACTGTTTTTT. Translating it yields CASGRTEGSEKLFF.

The chain has TRBV13 and TRBJ2-7, with D possibly being TRBD1 (5 bases). V was clipped by 0 bases and J by 7 bases, with 10 bases between them. In germline, CDR1 is PRHDT, CDR2 FYEKMQ (reference sequence). The CDR3 has 13 residues. CDR3 DNA sequence: TGTGCCAGCAGCTTAGGGTCAGGGCGGGAGCAGTACTTC. It codes for CASSLGSGREQYF. Full variable domain (rest looked up from reference TRBV13 and TRBJ2-7): AAGVIQSPRHLIKEKRETATLKCYPIPRHDTVYWYQQGPGQDPQFLISFYEKMQSDKGSIPDRFSAQQFSDYHSELNMSSLELGDSALYFCASSLGSGREQYFGPGTRLTVT.

This rearrangement joins TRBV30 to TRBJ1-1; D is ambiguous. The germline V and J ends were trimmed by 0 bases and 3 bases, with 14 bases remaining between them. The CDR3 is 15 amino acids. Per germline, CDR1 GTSNPN and CDR2 SVGIG (reference sequence). CDR3 DNA: TGTGCCTGGAGTGTATCCTTTCCGGGAGACACTGAAGCTTTCTTT. This codes for CAWSVSFPGDTEAFF. The whole variable domain, remainder taken from reference TRBV30 and TRBJ1-1, is SQTIHQWPATLVQPVGSPLSLECTVEGTSNPNLYWYRQAAGRGLQLLFYSVGIGQISSEVPQNLSASRPQDRQFILSSKKLLLSDSGFYLCAWSVSFPGDTEAFFGQGTRLTVV.

V is TRBV30 and J is TRBJ1-2, with 7 bases that match TRBD1. Germline loops: CDR1 GTSNPN, CDR2 SVGIG (reference sequence). V lost 8 bases, J lost 8 bases, and 11 bases stayed unmatched. CDR3 length: 12 residues. The CDR3 loop reads CAGGKGQRGYTF. CDR3 DNA: TGTGCCGGTGGTAAGGGACAGAGAGGCTACACCTTC.

V gene TRBV7-8 combines with J gene TRBJ1-4; 9 nucleotides line up with TRBD1. Germline CDR1 reads SGHVS; CDR2 reads FQNEAQ. V was pared by 1 base and J by 8 bases, with 5 bases of the junction left unmatched. The CDR3 contains 15 residues. CDR3 nucleotide sequence: TGTGCCAGCAGCTTAGGGCGGGACAGGGACGAAAAACTGTTTTTT. Protein product: CASSLGRDRDEKLFF.

This sequence joins TRBV5-1 and TRBJ1-1; no clear D. Trimming removed 1 base at V and 1 base at J, with 11 bases between. Germline V CDR1 and CDR2: SGHRS, YFSETQ. The CDR3 sequence is 15 residues long. CDR3 nucleotides: TGCGCCAGCAGCTTGTTTCGACACAGGAACACTGAAGCTTTCTTT. Translating gives CASSLFRHRNTEAFF. Full variable domain (rest looked up from reference TRBV5-1 and TRBJ1-1): KAGVTQTPRYLIKTRGQQVTLSCSPISGHRSVSWYQQTPGQGLQFLFEYFSETQRNKGNFPGRFSGRQFSNSRSEMNVSTLELGDSALYLCASSLFRHRNTEAFFGQGTRLTVV.

The chain uses TRBV10-3 and TRBJ2-2; possibly TRBD1 for D (6 bases). This CDR3 is built from 15 residues. V gave up 1 base and J gave up 0 bases, with 6 bases separating them. The germline CDR1 and CDR2 sequences are ENHRY and SYGVKD. The CDR3 sequence: CAISEWTANTGELFF. DNA of the CDR3: TGTGCCATCAGTGAGTGGACAGCGAACACCGGGGAGCTGTTTTTT.